The source of this T cell receptor (beta chain) is a study of blood T cells in healthy people across ages (dated by TCRdb to about 2015). For the wider study: In model experiments, template switching captured roughly one uniquely barcoded TCR beta cDNA molecule for every two T cells. Age-related changes in TCR beta repertoire diversity were measured in the study by deep sequencing normalized with unique cDNA molecular identifiers. Donors were grouped into four age groups: young (average approximately 15 years), middle-aged (about 40), aged (over 55) and long-lived (over 80). Donors of different ages were randomly distributed across sequencing lanes to avoid experimental bias. Two additional independent replicas of 1 million unique cDNA reads from the same blood draw were analyzed for two donors (one aged 18 to 30 and one aged 80 or older). Findings and caveats that apply to the study as a whole: The CMV infection status of donors was not known, potentially confounding age-related changes in expanded clonotypes. The long-lived group showed more naive CD4+ T cells, fewer expanded clones and increased TCR diversity than the aged group, suggesting age selection. Conclusive comparison of naive and antigen-experienced compartments was prevented by the profiling of bulk unsorted PBMCs. A strong correlation was found between observed TCR beta diversity and the percentage of naive T cells measured by flow cytometry. Observed TCR beta diversity per million T cells fell roughly linearly with age, and a significant reduction was already apparent by age approximately 40. Estimates of total diversity based on one million sequenced T cells were considered lower bounds and underestimates.

Concerning this clonotype itself: There is no known antigen for this receptor. Base qualities are not at hand, and no much larger clone is one base apart.

The donors were roughly 40 Caucasian individuals from Russia, aged roughly 6 to 90 years, who were systemically healthy. Approximately 9.3 milliliters of peripheral blood were drawn from each donor into EDTA-treated Vacutainer tubes. Ficoll-Paque density-gradient centrifugation was used to isolate PBMCs, with at least 7 million per sample. Trizol reagent was used to extract total RNA from the PBMCs, yielding at least 6 micrograms per sample. For every donor, an aliquot of PBMCs went through flow cytometry to measure the percentages of naive CD45RAhigh/CD27high T cells. Library generation was performed with 5' RACE. Instrument used: Illumina HiSeq 2500. The second PCR ran for roughly 7 to 12 cycles and used a J-beta primer mix along with a sample-barcoded 5' primer. A unique molecular identifier was introduced onto each TCR beta cDNA molecule by a template-switch 5' adaptor carrying 12 random nucleotides. At least 2.5 million CDR3-containing paired-end reads were obtained from each sample. The Mint cDNA synthesis kit, primed by a TRBC-specific oligonucleotide, was used to synthesize first-strand cDNA from all RNA. Following uracil-DNA glycosylase treatment, a first 18-cycle PCR with universal primers M1SS and BC2_uni_R was performed on all cDNA. Per the original workflow: Normalization of each sample was performed by random selection of 1 million high-quality reads, each carrying a distinct molecular identifier. Instead of being binned into consensus sequences, reads with shared molecular identifiers were discarded. CDR3 identification, clonotype clustering and error correction used MiTCR with a Q25 quality threshold and the strictest error-elimination algorithm. A nonparametric unseen species model using Euler transformation provided a lower-bound estimate of total TCR beta diversity. TCRdb reran the public reads through fastp at Q25 and MiXCR, keeping productive beta chains. One record per CDR3 amino acid sequence lists the most common genes and DNA. The V and J calls were not made by the authors but by TCRdb's processing. The sample table lists nearly 800,000 distinct CDR3 sequences, roughly three fifths of them with a count of one. The ten largest account for 20% to 30% of the sample.

From the cysteine through the phenylalanine, the CDR3 covers 15 amino acids. Solely the CDR3 DNA is kept, with 45 bases framed from the first base. Trimming removed 4 bases from V and 5 bases from J; the gene matches leave 11 bases unexplained. CDR1 and CDR2 (SGHRS, YFSETQ) derive from the germline V gene. The source material was blood. Rearrangement joined TRBV5-1 to TRBJ1-2, and 7 junction bases match TRBD1. This receptor was taken from a middle-aged man in good health. For the CDR3, the sequence is CASSQRQGGPYGYTF. The DNA sequence is TGCGCCAGCAGCCAGAGACAGGGTGGACCTTATGGCTACACCTTC. The variable domain in full, with residues beyond the CDR3 obtained from the reference TRBV5-1 and TRBJ1-2 genes, is KAGVTQTPRYLIKTRGQQVTLSCSPISGHRSVSWYQQTPGQGLQFLFEYFSETQRNKGNFPGRFSGRQFSNSRSEMNVSTLELGDSALYLCASSQRQGGPYGYTFGSGTRLTVV.